This T cell receptor (beta chain) originates from a study of CD8+CD57+ T cells in acquired aplastic anemia. Study context: The sorted CD4+ and CD8+ cells yielded an average about 3.5 ug of DNA. Study-level results: Patients showed no significant difference from controls in CD8+ Simpson's diversity. In common between the patients and the controls were approximately 28 CD8+ CDR3 sequences.

According to the study, genomic DNA was the template for TCR beta VDJ and CDR3 profiling. TCRdb fed the reads into MiXCR, producing one record per CDR3 protein. This table has about 160,000 distinct CDR3 sequences, roughly 45% appearing once. By flow cytometry, patients selected for sequencing had shown an expansion of CD8+CD57+ cells. A word on this clonotype: The antigen is unknown.

The sequencing sample was made of sorted CD4+, CD8+, or CD8+CD57+ T cells (not recorded which) from PBMCs. The receptor's source is a human donor with aplastic anemia.

CDR3 region: CASSMWGGREAFF. In DNA form, the CDR3 reads TGTGCCAGTAGTATGTGGGGCGGTAGGGAAGCTTTCTTT. The V and J genes are TRBV19 and TRBJ1-1, with D possibly matching TRBD1 (5 bases). The CDR3 is 13 amino acids. CDR1 is LNHDA and CDR2 is SQIVND in the germline V gene (reference sequence). V was trimmed by 3 bases and J by 8 bases, leaving 13 bases between them.